This T cell receptor beta chain was documented in a study of Graves' ophthalmopathy and Graves' hyperthyroidism. General study findings and limits: Among expanded thyroid clonotypes above 0.001 frequency, most also occurred in blood.

V lost 5 bases, J lost 4 bases, and 9 bases stayed unmatched. The CDR3 contains 16 residues. This clonotype was counted between two and nine times. Its target is unknown. Presentation of ophthalmopathy in the donors involved moderate-to-severe activity, CAS ≥3, NOSPECS ≥4 and a duration under 3 months. Ineligible for inclusion were patients with other autoimmune diseases, uncontrolled infections, pregnancy or lactation. PBMCs originated in about 10 ml of fresh peripheral blood. Amplifying from RNA transcripts, the study obtained TCR beta CDR3 regions. First-round RT-PCR employed HTBI primers, with a second-round multiplex PCR after it. TCRdb independently ran MiXCR on the multiplex PCR reads; one entry per CDR3 protein. This repertoire shows about 740,000 distinct CDR3 sequences, roughly two fifths found once; its top ten account for approximately 43%.

The chain couples TRBV12-3 or TRBV12-4 to TRBJ1-1; TRBD1 agrees at 11 bases. This TCR came from an adult man with Graves' ophthalmopathy. Sequences were obtained from peripheral blood. The CDR3 region is CASSPGQGARGTEAFF. DNA for the CDR3: TGTGCCAGCAGTCCAGGACAGGGGGCGCGGGGCACTGAAGCTTTCTTT.